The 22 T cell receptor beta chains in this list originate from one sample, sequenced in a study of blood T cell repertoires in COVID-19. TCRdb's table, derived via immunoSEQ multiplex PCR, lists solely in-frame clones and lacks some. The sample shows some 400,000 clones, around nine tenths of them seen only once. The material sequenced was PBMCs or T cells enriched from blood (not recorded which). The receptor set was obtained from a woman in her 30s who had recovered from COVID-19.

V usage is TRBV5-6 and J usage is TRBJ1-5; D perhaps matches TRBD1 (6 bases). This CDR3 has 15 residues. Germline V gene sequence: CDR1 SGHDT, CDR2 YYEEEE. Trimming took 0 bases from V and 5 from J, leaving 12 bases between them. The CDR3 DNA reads TGTGCCAGCAGCTTGGCTTACAGGGTCGATCAGCCCCAGCATTTT. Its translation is CASSLAYRVDQPQHF. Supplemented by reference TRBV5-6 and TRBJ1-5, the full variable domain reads DAGVTQSPTHLIKTRGQQVTLRCSPKSGHDTVSWYQQALGQGPQFIFQYYEEEERQRGNFPDRFSGHQFPNYSSELNVNALLLGDSALYLCASSLAYRVDQPQHFGDGTRLSIL.

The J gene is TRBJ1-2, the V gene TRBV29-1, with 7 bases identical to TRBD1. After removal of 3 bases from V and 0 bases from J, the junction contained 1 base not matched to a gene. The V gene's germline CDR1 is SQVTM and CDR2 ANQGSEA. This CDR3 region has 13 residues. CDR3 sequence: CSVDTGANYGYTF. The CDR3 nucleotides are TGCAGCGTTGACACAGGGGCTAACTATGGCTACACCTTC. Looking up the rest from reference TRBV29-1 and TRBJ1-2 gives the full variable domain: SAVISQKPSRDICQRGTSLTIQCQVDSQVTMMFWYRQQPGQSLTLIATANQGSEATYESGFVIDKFPISRPNLTFSTLTVSNMSPEDSSIYLCSVDTGANYGYTFGSGTRLTVV.

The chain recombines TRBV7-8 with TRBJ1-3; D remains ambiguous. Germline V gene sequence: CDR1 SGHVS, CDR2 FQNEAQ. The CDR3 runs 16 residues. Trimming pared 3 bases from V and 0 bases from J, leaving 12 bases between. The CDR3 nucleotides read TGTGCCAGCAGCTTCAATCCGGGTCTCTCTGGAAACACCATATATTTT. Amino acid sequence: CASSFNPGLSGNTIYF.

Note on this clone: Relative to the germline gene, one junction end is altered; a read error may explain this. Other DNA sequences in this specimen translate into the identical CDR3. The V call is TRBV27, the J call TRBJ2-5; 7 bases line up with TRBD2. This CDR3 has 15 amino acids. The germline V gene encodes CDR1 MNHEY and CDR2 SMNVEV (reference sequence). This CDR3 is CASSSEAGRSETQYF. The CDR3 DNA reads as TGTGCCAGTAGTTCAGAAGCGGGAAGATCAGAGACCCAGTACTTC.

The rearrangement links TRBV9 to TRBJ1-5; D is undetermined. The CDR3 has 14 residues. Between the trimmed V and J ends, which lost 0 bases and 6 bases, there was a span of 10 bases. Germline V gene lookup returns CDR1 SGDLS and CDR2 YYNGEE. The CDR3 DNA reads TGTGCCAGCAGCGTAGACTCGTTCGGTCAGCCCCAGCATTTT. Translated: CASSVDSFGQPQHF. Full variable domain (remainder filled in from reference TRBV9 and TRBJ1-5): DSGVTQTPKHLITATGQRVTLRCSPRSGDLSVYWYQQSLDQGLQFLIQYYNGEERAKGNILERFSAQQFPDLHSELNLSSLELGDSALYFCASSVDSFGQPQHFGDGTRLSIL.

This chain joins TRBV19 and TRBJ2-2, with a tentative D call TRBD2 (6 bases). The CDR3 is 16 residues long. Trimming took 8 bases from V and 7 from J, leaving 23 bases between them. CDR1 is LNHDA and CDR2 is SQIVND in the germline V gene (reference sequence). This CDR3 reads CASSALKVRRGGELFF. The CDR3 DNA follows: TGTGCCAGTTCCGCCCTAAAGGTCCGGAGGGGCGGGGAGCTGTTTTTT.

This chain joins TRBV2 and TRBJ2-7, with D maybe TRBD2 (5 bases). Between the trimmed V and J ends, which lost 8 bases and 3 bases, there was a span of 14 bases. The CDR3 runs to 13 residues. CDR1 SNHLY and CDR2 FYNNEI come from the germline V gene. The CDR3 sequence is CASLTGSLYEQYF. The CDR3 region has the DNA TGTGCCAGCTTGACGGGGAGCCTCTACGAGCAGTACTTC.

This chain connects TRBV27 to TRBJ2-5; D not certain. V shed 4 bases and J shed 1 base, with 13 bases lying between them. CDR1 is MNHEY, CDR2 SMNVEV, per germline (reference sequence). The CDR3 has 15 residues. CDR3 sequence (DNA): TGTGCCAGCAGTTCGGAGAATCGTCTCCAAGAGACCCAGTACTTC. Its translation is CASSSENRLQETQYF.

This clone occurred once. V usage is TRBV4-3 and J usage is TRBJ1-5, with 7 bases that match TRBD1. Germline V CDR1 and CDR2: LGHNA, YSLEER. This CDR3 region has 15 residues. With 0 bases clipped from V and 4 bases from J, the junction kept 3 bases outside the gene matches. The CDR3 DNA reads TGCGCCAGCAGCCAAGACGGGACAGCTAATCAGCCCCAGCATTTT. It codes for CASSQDGTANQPQHF.

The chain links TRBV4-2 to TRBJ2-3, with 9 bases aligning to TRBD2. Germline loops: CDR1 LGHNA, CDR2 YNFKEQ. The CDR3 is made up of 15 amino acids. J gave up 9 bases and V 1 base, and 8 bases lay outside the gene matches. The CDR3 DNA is TGTGCCAGCAGCCAAGGAGGGACTAGCACTAGAACGCAGTATTTT. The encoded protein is CASSQGGTSTRTQYF.

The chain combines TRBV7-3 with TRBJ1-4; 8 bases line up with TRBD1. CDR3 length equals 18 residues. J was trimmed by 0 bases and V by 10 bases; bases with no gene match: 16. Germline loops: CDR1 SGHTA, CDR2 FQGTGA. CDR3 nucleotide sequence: TGTGCCAACACAACGAAAGACCGGGACAGGTCAACTAATGAAAAACTGTTTTTT. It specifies CANTTKDRDRSTNEKLFF. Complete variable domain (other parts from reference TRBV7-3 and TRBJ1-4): GAGVSQTPSNKVTEKGKYVELRCDPISGHTALYWYRQSLGQGPEFLIYFQGTGAADDSGLPNDRFFAVRPEGSVSTLKIQRTERGDSAVYLCANTTKDRDRSTNEKLFFGSGTQLSVL.

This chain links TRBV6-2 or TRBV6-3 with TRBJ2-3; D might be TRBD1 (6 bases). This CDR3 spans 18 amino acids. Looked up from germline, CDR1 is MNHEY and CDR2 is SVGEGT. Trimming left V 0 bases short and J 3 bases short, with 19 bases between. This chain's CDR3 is CASSYSMGAGAVTDTQYF. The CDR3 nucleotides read TGTGCCAGCAGTTACTCGATGGGGGCAGGGGCGGTGACAGATACGCAGTATTTT.

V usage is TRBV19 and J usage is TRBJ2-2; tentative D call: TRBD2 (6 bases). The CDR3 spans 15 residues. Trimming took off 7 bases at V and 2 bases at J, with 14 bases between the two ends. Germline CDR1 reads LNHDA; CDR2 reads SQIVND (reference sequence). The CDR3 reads CASNPGVLNTGELFF. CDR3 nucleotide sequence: TGTGCCAGTAATCCGGGGGTCCTCAACACCGGGGAGCTGTTTTTT. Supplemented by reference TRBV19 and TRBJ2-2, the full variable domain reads DGGITQSPKYLFRKEGQNVTLSCEQNLNHDAMYWYRQDPGQGLRLIYYSQIVNDFQKGDIAEGYSVSREKKESFPLTVTSAQKNPTAFYLCASNPGVLNTGELFFGEGSRLTVL.

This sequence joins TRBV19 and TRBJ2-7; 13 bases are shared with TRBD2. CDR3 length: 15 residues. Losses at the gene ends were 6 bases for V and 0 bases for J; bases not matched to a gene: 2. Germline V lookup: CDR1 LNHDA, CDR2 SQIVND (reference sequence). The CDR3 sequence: CASRTSGRSSYEQYF. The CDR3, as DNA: TGTGCCAGTAGGACTAGCGGGAGGAGCTCCTACGAGCAGTACTTC.

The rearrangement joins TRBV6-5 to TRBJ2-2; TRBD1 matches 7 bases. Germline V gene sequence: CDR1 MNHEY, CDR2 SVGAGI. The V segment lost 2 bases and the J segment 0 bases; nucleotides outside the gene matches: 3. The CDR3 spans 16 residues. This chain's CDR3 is CASSYVDRANTGELFF. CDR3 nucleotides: TGTGCCAGCAGTTACGTAGACAGGGCGAACACCGGGGAGCTGTTTTTT.

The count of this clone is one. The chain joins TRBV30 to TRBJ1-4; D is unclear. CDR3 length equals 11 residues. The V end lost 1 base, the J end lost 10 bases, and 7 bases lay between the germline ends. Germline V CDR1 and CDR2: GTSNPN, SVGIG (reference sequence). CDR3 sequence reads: CAWSAGGKLFF. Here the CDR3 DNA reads TGTGCCTGGAGTGCCGGAGGAAAACTGTTTTTT.

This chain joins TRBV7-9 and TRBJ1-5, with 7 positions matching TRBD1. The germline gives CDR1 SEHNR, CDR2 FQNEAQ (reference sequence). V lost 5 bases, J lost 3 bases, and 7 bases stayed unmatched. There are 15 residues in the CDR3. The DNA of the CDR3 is TGTGCCAGCAGCGGGCCGGGACAGATCAATCAGCCCCAGCATTTT. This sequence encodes CASSGPGQINQPQHF.

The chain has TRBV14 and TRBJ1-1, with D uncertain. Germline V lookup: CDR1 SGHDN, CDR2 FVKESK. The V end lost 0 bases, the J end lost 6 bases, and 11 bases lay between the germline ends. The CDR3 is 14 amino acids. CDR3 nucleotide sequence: TGTGCCAGCAGCCAAGACCGGGGAAGGGCTGAAGCTTTCTTT. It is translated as CASSQDRGRAEAFF.

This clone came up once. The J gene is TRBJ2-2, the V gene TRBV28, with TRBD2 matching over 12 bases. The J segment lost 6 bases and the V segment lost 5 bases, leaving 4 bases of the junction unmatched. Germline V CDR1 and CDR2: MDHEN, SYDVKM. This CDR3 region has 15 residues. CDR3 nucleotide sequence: TGTGCCAGCAGTAACGGACTAGCGGGATCCGGGGAGCTGTTTTTT. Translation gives CASSNGLAGSGELFF.

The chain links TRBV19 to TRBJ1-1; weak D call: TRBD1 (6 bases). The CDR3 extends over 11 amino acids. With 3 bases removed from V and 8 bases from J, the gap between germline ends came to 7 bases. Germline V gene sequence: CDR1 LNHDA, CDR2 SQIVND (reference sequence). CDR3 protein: CASSIDREAFF. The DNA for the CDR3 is TGTGCCAGTAGTATTGACAGGGAAGCTTTCTTT.

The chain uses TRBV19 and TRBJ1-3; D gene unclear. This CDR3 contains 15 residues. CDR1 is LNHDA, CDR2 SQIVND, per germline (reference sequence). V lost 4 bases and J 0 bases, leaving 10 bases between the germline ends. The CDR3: CASSRGLLSGNTIYF. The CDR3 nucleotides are TGTGCCAGTAGTAGAGGATTGCTCTCTGGAAACACCATATATTTT.

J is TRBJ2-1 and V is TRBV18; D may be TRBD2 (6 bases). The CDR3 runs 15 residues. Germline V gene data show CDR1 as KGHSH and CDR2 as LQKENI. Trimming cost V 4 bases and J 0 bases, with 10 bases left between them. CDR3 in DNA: TGTGCCAGCTCACTGGCCGGGAGCTCCTACAATGAGCAGTTCTTC. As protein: CASSLAGSSYNEQFF. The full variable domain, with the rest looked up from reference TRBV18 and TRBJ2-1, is NAGVMQNPRHLVRRRGQEARLRCSPMKGHSHVYWYRQLPEEGLKFMVYLQKENIIDESGMPKERFSAEFPKEGPSILRIQQVVRGDSAAYFCASSLAGSSYNEQFFGPGTRLTVL.